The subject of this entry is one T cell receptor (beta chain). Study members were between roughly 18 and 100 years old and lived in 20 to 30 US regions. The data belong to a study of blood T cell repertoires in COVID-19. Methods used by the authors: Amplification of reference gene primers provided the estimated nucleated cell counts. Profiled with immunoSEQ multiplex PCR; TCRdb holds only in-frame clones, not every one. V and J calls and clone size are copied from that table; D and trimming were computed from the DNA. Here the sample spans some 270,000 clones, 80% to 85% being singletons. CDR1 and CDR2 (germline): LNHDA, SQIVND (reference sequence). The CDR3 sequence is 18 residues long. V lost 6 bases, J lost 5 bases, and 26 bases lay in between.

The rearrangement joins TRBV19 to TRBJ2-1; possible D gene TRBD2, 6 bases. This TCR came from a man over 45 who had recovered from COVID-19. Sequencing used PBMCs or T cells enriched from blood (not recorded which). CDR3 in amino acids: CASRRSSPGTANDNEQFF. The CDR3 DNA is TGTGCCAGTAGACGATCCTCCCCCGGGACTGCAAATGACAATGAGCAGTTCTTC. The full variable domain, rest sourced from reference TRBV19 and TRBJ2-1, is DGGITQSPKYLFRKEGQNVTLSCEQNLNHDAMYWYRQDPGQGLRLIYYSQIVNDFQKGDIAEGYSVSREKKESFPLTVTSAQKNPTAFYLCASRRSSPGTANDNEQFFGPGTRLTVL.